One sample yielded the 9 T cell receptor beta chains listed below, sequenced in a study of blood T cell repertoires in COVID-19. Data came from immunoSEQ multiplex PCR; TCRdb stores just in-frame clones and leaves some out. Of 200,000 to 300,000 clones in the sample, just under 90% were seen once. The sequenced sample consisted of peripheral blood. All receptors derive from a middle-aged woman with acute or convalescent COVID-19.

V is TRBV19 and J is TRBJ1-1, with 8 bases fitting TRBD1. The germline V gene encodes CDR1 LNHDA and CDR2 SQIVND (reference sequence). V gave up 6 bases and J gave up 7 bases; unmatched junction bases: 4. The CDR3 is 12 residues long. The CDR3 sequence: CASRRTGHEAFF. The DNA for the CDR3 is TGTGCCAGTAGAAGGACAGGGCATGAAGCTTTCTTT.

This chain uses TRBV11-2 with TRBJ1-2, with 7 bases identical to TRBD1. Germline V CDR1 and CDR2: SGHAT, FQNNGV. The CDR3 totals 15 residues. V shed 1 base and J 3 bases; nucleotides not matched to a gene: 5. The CDR3: CASSLGGDSYYGYTF. The CDR3 nucleotides read TGTGCCAGCAGCTTAGGTGGGGACAGCTACTATGGCTACACCTTC.

The chain links TRBV6-5 to TRBJ1-3; possibly TRBD1 for D (6 bases). The CDR3 is made up of 13 amino acids. Germline assignment: CDR1 MNHEY and CDR2 SVGAGI. V was trimmed by 8 bases and J by 0 bases, leaving 8 bases between them. Here the CDR3 reads CASRTDSGNTIYF. CDR3 bases: TGTGCCAGCCGGACAGACTCTGGAAACACCATATATTTT.

J is TRBJ2-1 and V is TRBV14, with D possibly matching TRBD2 (6 bases). The CDR3 has 16 amino acids. Germline CDR1 reads SGHDN; CDR2 reads FVKESK. Trimming cost V 1 base and J 4 bases, with 14 bases left between them. CDR3 bases: TGTGCCAGCAGCCAAGTAGGCCTAGCGCTATACAATGAGCAGTTCTTC. Translation gives CASSQVGLALYNEQFF. The full variable domain, with the rest looked up from reference TRBV14 and TRBJ2-1, is EAGVTQFPSHSVIEKGQTVTLRCDPISGHDNLYWYRRVMGKEIKFLLHFVKESKQDESGMPNNRFLAERTGGTYSTLKVQPAELEDSGVYFCASSQVGLALYNEQFFGPGTRLTVL.

This chain joins TRBV12-3 or TRBV12-4 and TRBJ2-1; D gene ambiguous. The CDR3 length is 12 residues. Trimming pared 7 bases from V and 3 bases from J, leaving 7 bases between. CDR3: CASTFYYNEQFF. The DNA for the CDR3 is TGTGCCAGCACCTTCTACTACAATGAGCAGTTCTTC.

The chain combines TRBV27 with TRBJ1-2; possible D gene TRBD1, 5 bases. The CDR3 has 14 amino acids. V was trimmed by 5 bases and J by 0 bases, leaving 10 bases between them. The V gene's germline CDR1 is MNHEY and CDR2 SMNVEV (reference sequence). CDR3 protein: CASSPKTANYGYTF. The CDR3 nucleotides read TGTGCCAGCAGTCCCAAGACAGCTAACTATGGCTACACCTTC.

The chain couples TRBV5-1 to TRBJ1-1, with D perhaps matching TRBD1 (5 bases). This CDR3 has 13 amino acids. Germline V gives CDR1 SGHRS, CDR2 YFSETQ. Trimming pared 0 bases from V and 7 bases from J, leaving 10 bases between. CDR3 sequence reads: CASSLGGRLEAFF. CDR3 DNA: TGCGCCAGCAGCTTGGGGGGCAGGCTTGAAGCTTTCTTT. Using reference TRBV5-1 and TRBJ1-1 for the parts outside the CDR3, the full variable domain is KAGVTQTPRYLIKTRGQQVTLSCSPISGHRSVSWYQQTPGQGLQFLFEYFSETQRNKGNFPGRFSGRQFSNSRSEMNVSTLELGDSALYLCASSLGGRLEAFFGQGTRLTVV.

The CDR3 loop is CAISEEAYYGYTF. The CDR3 DNA sequence: TGTGCCATCAGTGAAGAGGCGTACTATGGCTACACCTTC. V gene TRBV10-3 combines with J gene TRBJ1-2; D is ambiguous. The CDR3 has 13 amino acids. The V gene's germline CDR1 is ENHRY and CDR2 SYGVKD. V was trimmed by 3 bases and J by 3 bases, leaving 8 bases between them.

The V gene is TRBV19, the J gene TRBJ1-6; D is uncertain. Trimming left V 2 bases short and J 0 bases short, with 8 bases between. The length of the CDR3 is 16 residues. CDR1 is LNHDA and CDR2 is SQIVND in the germline V gene (reference sequence). In nucleotides, the CDR3 is TGTGCCAGTAGTATAACTGGTAGCTCCTATAATTCACCCCTCCACTTT. Residues: CASSITGSSYNSPLHF.